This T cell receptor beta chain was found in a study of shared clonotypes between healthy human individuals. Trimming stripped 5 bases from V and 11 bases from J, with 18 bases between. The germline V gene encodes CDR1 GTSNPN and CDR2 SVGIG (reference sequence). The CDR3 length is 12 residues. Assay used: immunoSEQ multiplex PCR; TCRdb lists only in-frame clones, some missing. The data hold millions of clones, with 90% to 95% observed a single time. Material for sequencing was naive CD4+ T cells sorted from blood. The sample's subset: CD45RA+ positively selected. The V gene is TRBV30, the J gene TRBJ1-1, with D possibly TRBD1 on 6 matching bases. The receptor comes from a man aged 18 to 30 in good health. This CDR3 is CAWGDRYLDAFF. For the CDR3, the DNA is TGTGCCTGGGGAGACAGGTACTTGGATGCTTTCTTT.